The 8 T cell receptor beta chains in this list originate from one sample, sequenced in a study of OX40 agonist ivuxolimab in advanced cancers. Only in-frame clones appear in the TCRdb table, and some are missing; sequencing was by immunoSEQ multiplex PCR. Altogether tens of thousands of clones are present, over 75% being singletons, with the ten largest covering under 7%. The sample was CD4+ or CD8+ T cells sorted from blood, taken in a trial of the OX40 agonist ivuxolimab. Receptor source: an adult with an advanced solid tumor such as melanoma, head and neck, liver or kidney cancer.

This CDR3 reads CASSLGRGGLHSYEQYF. In nucleotides, the CDR3 is TGTGCCAGCAGCTTAGGTCGGGGGGGCTTACACTCCTACGAGCAGTACTTC. The rearrangement links TRBV7-2 to TRBJ2-7; TRBD2 matches at 8 bases. The CDR3 length is 17 residues. CDR1 and CDR2 from the germline V gene are SGHTA and FQGNSA. V was pared by 1 base and J by 0 bases, with 8 bases of the junction left unmatched.

The chain employs TRBV25-1 and TRBJ2-3, with 9 bases matching TRBD2. The CDR3 totals 14 residues. CDR1 and CDR2 (germline): MGHDK, SYGVNS. V was pared by 6 bases and J by 2 bases, with 3 bases of the junction left unmatched. This chain's CDR3 is CASRVAGDTDTQYF. CDR3 DNA: TGTGCCAGCAGGGTAGCGGGAGACACAGATACGCAGTATTTT.

In its sample, this clone was seen once. The gene calls are TRBV29-1 and TRBJ2-5; 10 nucleotides match TRBD2. Germline loops: CDR1 SQVTM, CDR2 ANQGSEA. This CDR3 has 12 residues. V trimming: 5 bases; J trimming: 4 bases; junction bases outside the gene matches: 1. CDR3 DNA: TGCAGCGTTAGGACTAGCGGAGAGACCCAGTACTTC. It codes for CSVRTSGETQYF.

The chain recombines TRBV25-1 with TRBJ2-3; 8 nucleotides align to TRBD1. The CDR3 consists of 15 residues. J lost 5 bases, V lost 3 bases, and 7 bases had no gene match. The V gene's germline CDR1 is MGHDK and CDR2 SYGVNS. CDR3 bases: TGTGCCAGCAGTGACTTGACAGGGGCGCAAGATACGCAGTATTTT. It yields the protein CASSDLTGAQDTQYF.

The rearrangement joins TRBV2 to TRBJ2-3; the D is unclear. Trimming shortened V by 6 bases and J by 0 bases, and 13 bases separated the two germline ends. There are 15 residues in the CDR3. CDR1 is SNHLY and CDR2 is FYNNEI in the germline V gene. Here the CDR3 reads CASSVRYSSTDTQYF. The CDR3 bases are TGTGCCAGCAGCGTTCGATATTCTAGCACAGATACGCAGTATTTT. The full variable domain, its missing parts supplied by reference TRBV2 and TRBJ2-3, is EPEVTQTPSHQVTQMGQEVILRCVPISNHLYFYWYRQILGQKVEFLVSFYNNEISEKSEIFDDQFSVERPDGSNFTLKIRSTKLEDSAMYFCASSVRYSSTDTQYFGPGTRLTVL.

As regards this clone: The same CDR3 arises from other DNA sequences in this sample as well. The genes are TRBV7-8 and TRBJ1-5, with 7 bases lining up with TRBD1. The CDR3 runs to 15 residues. Germline lookup yields CDR1 SGHVS and CDR2 FQNEAQ. The J segment lost 4 bases and the V segment lost 2 bases, leaving 5 bases of the junction unmatched. CDR3 amino acids: CASSLRGQPNQPQHF. The CDR3 DNA reads as TGTGCCAGCAGCTTAAGGGGACAGCCGAATCAGCCCCAGCATTTT.

The chain couples TRBV11-2 to TRBJ2-7; D uncertain. The CDR3 covers 15 residues. Trimming removed 1 base at V and 3 bases at J, with 13 bases between. Germline V gives CDR1 SGHAT, CDR2 FQNNGV. The CDR3: CASSLASKAGYEQYF. The CDR3 coding sequence is TGTGCCAGCAGCTTAGCTTCAAAAGCAGGCTACGAGCAGTACTTC.

V usage is TRBV9 and J usage is TRBJ2-2; D is unresolved. This CDR3 spans 14 amino acids. Trimming stripped 5 bases from V and 2 bases from J, with 10 bases between. From germline, CDR1 is SGDLS and CDR2 YYNGEE. The CDR3 DNA sequence: TGTGCCAGCAGGGACGGATATAACACCGGGGAGCTGTTTTTT. Translated, it gives CASRDGYNTGELFF.